The 28 T cell receptor beta chains below come from one sample, sequenced in a study of identical twins. MiXCR, run by TCRdb on the 5' RACE reads, gives a single entry per CDR3 protein. This sample has 600,000 to 850,000 distinct CDR3 sequences, with around a sixth found just once. The sample was also reused in another study, on T cells expressing NK-cell markers.

The sample taken for sequencing was PBMCs. These receptors were collected from a woman between 18 and 29 years old in good health.

The chain employs TRBV2 and TRBJ2-3, with D perhaps matching TRBD1 or TRBD2 (5 bases each). This CDR3 spans 15 amino acids. Trimming shortened V by 5 bases and J by 1 base, and 13 bases separated the two germline ends. Germline CDR1 reads SNHLY; CDR2 reads FYNNEI. The chain's CDR3 is CASSQQGTGTDTQYF. CDR3 sequence (DNA): TGTGCCAGCAGTCAACAAGGGACGGGCACAGATACGCAGTATTTT.

CDR3 sequence: CASSPRTATYEQYF. The CDR3 coding sequence is TGTGCCAGCAGTCCCCGGACTGCGACCTACGAGCAGTACTTC. The gene calls are TRBV25-1 and TRBJ2-7; the D gene is possibly TRBD2 (5 bases). In germline, CDR1 is MGHDK, CDR2 SYGVNS. Trimming removed 5 bases from V and 2 bases from J, with 13 bases in between. The CDR3 has 14 residues.

V usage is TRBV25-1 and J usage is TRBJ1-3; D is unclear. Trimming removed 8 bases from V and 4 bases from J, with 12 bases in between. The CDR3 extends over 13 amino acids. In germline, CDR1 is MGHDK, CDR2 SYGVNS. The CDR3 sequence is CASAKSGGNTIYF. CDR3 nucleotide sequence: TGTGCCAGCGCCAAGTCGGGGGGAAACACCATATATTTT.

Comment on this clonotype: A much more abundant neighbour one base away suggests this may be a read error. The chain uses TRBV6-4 and TRBJ2-3, with TRBD1 identical over 10 bases. Germline-derived CDR1 and CDR2 are MRHNA and SNTAGT. Trimming removed 3 bases from V and 1 base from J; junction bases left unmatched: 1. The CDR3 has 15 residues. The DNA of the CDR3 is TGTGCCAGCAGTGAAGGGACAGGGGGCACAGATACGCAGTATTTT. Amino acid sequence: CASSEGTGGTDTQYF.

The rearrangement links TRBV7-9 to TRBJ2-7, with D possibly being TRBD2 (6 bases). The ends were cut back, 5 bases at V and 0 bases at J, with 11 bases in the middle. Germline V gives CDR1 SEHNR, CDR2 FQNEAQ (reference sequence). This CDR3 is 14 amino acids long. The CDR3 loop reads CASSGEESSYEQYF. In DNA, the CDR3 is TGTGCCAGCAGCGGGGAGGAGAGCTCCTACGAGCAGTACTTC.

This clonotype has ten or more counts. This chain uses TRBV5-6 with TRBJ1-4; possibly TRBD1 for D (5 bases). This CDR3 region has 15 residues. V lost 4 bases, J lost 8 bases, and 18 bases lay in between. Germline-derived CDR1 and CDR2 are SGHDT and YYEEEE. CDR3 bases: TGTGCCAGCAGCCGTACTAAGCAGGGAGGAGAAAAACTGTTTTTT. Its translation: CASSRTKQGGEKLFF.

This clonotype was counted a few times. The chain couples TRBV7-2 to TRBJ2-3; D might be TRBD1 (6 bases). The CDR3 is made up of 16 amino acids. Between the trimmed V and J ends, which lost 5 bases and 4 bases, there was a span of 19 bases. Per germline, CDR1 SGHTA and CDR2 FQGNSA. This CDR3 reads CASSTVHREWADTQYF. DNA of the CDR3: TGTGCCAGCAGCACAGTTCACAGGGAATGGGCAGATACGCAGTATTTT.

This clonotype has at least ten counts. V usage is TRBV7-9 and J usage is TRBJ2-3, with D tentatively TRBD2 (6 bases). The germline gives CDR1 SEHNR, CDR2 FQNEAQ (reference sequence). Trimming took 5 bases from V and 1 from J, leaving 7 bases between them. This CDR3 spans 13 amino acids. DNA for the CDR3: TGTGCCAGCAGCACGGGGGGCACAGATACGCAGTATTTT. Its protein product is CASSTGGTDTQYF.

The J gene is TRBJ2-7, the V gene TRBV20-1; D gene ambiguous. The V gene's germline CDR1 is DFQATT and CDR2 SNEGSKA (reference sequence). The V end lost 1 base, the J end lost 4 bases, and 14 bases lay between the germline ends. This CDR3 comprises 14 residues. The CDR3 region is CSARAHVGRYEQYF. For the CDR3, the DNA is TGCAGTGCTAGAGCACATGTGGGCCGTTACGAGCAGTACTTC.

The chain joins TRBV10-3 to TRBJ2-7; 10 bases match TRBD1. This CDR3 has 14 amino acids. J lost 0 bases, V lost 6 bases, and 2 bases had no gene match. In germline, CDR1 is ENHRY, CDR2 SYGVKD. The CDR3 DNA follows: TGTGCCATCAGGAGGACAGGGGGCTCCTACGAGCAGTACTTC. Residues: CAIRRTGGSYEQYF.

The chain couples TRBV9 to TRBJ1-5; D is undetermined. V was trimmed by 3 bases and J by 3 bases, leaving 10 bases between them. The CDR3 is 14 amino acids. CDR1 is SGDLS, CDR2 YYNGEE, per germline. CDR3 amino acids: CASSAEHSNQPQHF. CDR3 sequence (DNA): TGTGCCAGCAGCGCGGAACATTCCAATCAGCCCCAGCATTTT.

This clonotype has just a few counts. V and J are TRBV19 and TRBJ2-1; TRBD2 matches 13 bases. V lost 10 bases, J lost 8 bases, and 11 bases stayed unmatched. The germline V gene encodes CDR1 LNHDA and CDR2 SQIVND (reference sequence). The CDR3 is 15 amino acids. Here the CDR3 DNA reads TGTGCCATCTCGACGACTAGCGGGAGGAGCTATGAGCAGTTCTTC. This gives the protein CAISTTSGRSYEQFF.

The V gene is TRBV7-8, the J gene TRBJ1-3; D not certain. CDR1 is SGHVS and CDR2 is FQNEAQ in the germline V gene. The CDR3 sequence is 17 residues long. Trimming pared 3 bases from V and 0 bases from J, leaving 15 bases between. The CDR3 nucleotides read TGTGCCAGCAGCTTGTCAGGAAATACTTACTCTGGAAACACCATATATTTT. This translates into CASSLSGNTYSGNTIYF.

V gene TRBV12-3 or TRBV12-4 combines with J gene TRBJ2-1, with D perhaps TRBD1 or TRBD2 (6 bases each). The CDR3 has 17 residues. V was cut by 5 bases and J by 7 bases, with 24 bases left in between. This chain's CDR3 is CASSPTVGLAQGNEQFF. The CDR3 DNA follows: TGTGCCAGCAGTCCCACCGTGGGGCTAGCGCAGGGGAATGAGCAGTTCTTC.

The genes are TRBV20-1 and TRBJ2-1; D not certain. The CDR3 sequence is 14 residues long. The V gene lost 2 bases and the J gene lost 8 bases, with 16 bases spanning the gap. Germline loops: CDR1 DFQATT, CDR2 SNEGSKA (reference sequence). CDR3 in DNA: TGCAGTGCTAGATCCCCGCGTGGATTGGATGAGCAGTTCTTC. It is translated as CSARSPRGLDEQFF.

This clonotype has only a few counts. The chain recombines TRBV20-1 with TRBJ1-1, with D perhaps matching TRBD1 (5 bases). Germline V gene sequence: CDR1 DFQATT, CDR2 SNEGSKA (reference sequence). The CDR3 has 14 amino acids. Trimming took 3 bases from V and 1 from J, leaving 12 bases between them. The chain's CDR3 is CSASPRGANTEAFF. DNA of the CDR3: TGCAGTGCTAGCCCTCGGGGCGCGAACACTGAAGCTTTCTTT.

In its sample, this clonotype was seen a few times. This sequence joins TRBV7-9 and TRBJ2-7, with 7 positions matching TRBD1. V trimming: 5 bases; J trimming: 1 base; junction bases outside the gene matches: 5. This CDR3 has 14 amino acids. Germline loops: CDR1 SEHNR, CDR2 FQNEAQ (reference sequence). DNA for the CDR3: TGTGCCAGCAGCCACCAGGGGGTATCCTACGAGCAGTACTTC. It is translated as CASSHQGVSYEQYF.

About this clonotype: The conserved phenylalanine or tryptophan is not found at the CDR3 terminus, so this likely reflects a read error. CDR3 DNA: TGTGCCACCAGCAGCGATTTGGGCGATACGCAGTATCTT. The encoded protein is CATSSDLGDTQYL. The chain combines TRBV15 with TRBJ2-3; D is ambiguous. Germline CDR1 reads LNHNV; CDR2 reads YYDKDF (reference sequence). The CDR3 sequence is 13 residues long. V was cut by 3 bases and J by 6 bases, with 10 bases left in between.

This clonotype was seen more than once but under ten times. The chain employs TRBV29-1 and TRBJ2-2, with TRBD1 identical over 8 bases. Unmatched junction bases numbered 4, after V lost 7 bases and J lost 3 bases. Germline V gene lookup returns CDR1 SQVTM and CDR2 ANQGSEA. The CDR3 extends over 13 amino acids. The chain's CDR3 is CSGTGQDTGELFF. The CDR3 DNA sequence: TGCAGCGGGACAGGGCAGGACACCGGGGAGCTGTTTTTT.

This clonotype was seen at least ten times. The V gene is TRBV7-2, the J gene TRBJ2-7; weak D call: TRBD2 (5 bases). Germline V gives CDR1 SGHTA, CDR2 FQGNSA. V shed 3 bases and J shed 1 base, with 13 bases lying between them. The CDR3 contains 15 residues. This chain's CDR3 is CASSFGAGVSYEQYF. The CDR3 DNA follows: TGTGCCAGCAGCTTCGGTGCGGGCGTTTCCTACGAGCAGTACTTC.

The chain couples TRBV29-1 to TRBJ2-1; 8 nucleotides agree with TRBD1. Trimming removed 8 bases from V and 7 bases from J; junction bases left unmatched: 7. From germline, CDR1 is SQVTM and CDR2 ANQGSEA. The CDR3 loop spans 12 amino acids. As DNA, the CDR3 is TGCAGCATTGGACAGGGCGGGAATGAGCAGTTCTTC. This translates into CSIGQGGNEQFF.

The chain carries TRBV6-5 and TRBJ1-2; a possible D gene is TRBD1 (5 bases). V lost 11 bases to trimming and J lost 8 bases, with 18 bases between them. The CDR3 has 12 residues. Germline values: CDR1 MNHEY, CDR2 SVGAGI. The DNA of the CDR3 is TGTGCCTCCCATGGTTGGGGCGCGGGCTACACCTTC. It translates to CASHGWGAGYTF.

This chain joins TRBV5-6 and TRBJ1-2; D unclear. The CDR3 loop spans 16 amino acids. CDR1 and CDR2 from the germline V gene are SGHDT and YYEEEE. Deletions cut 2 bases from V and 8 bases from J, with 22 bases between. CDR3 amino acids: CASSFPSRSNRGGYTF. Here the CDR3 DNA reads TGTGCCAGCAGCTTCCCTTCCCGAAGTAATCGGGGAGGCTACACCTTC.

This clonotype was seen a few times. The chain recombines TRBV5-1 with TRBJ2-7; TRBD2 agrees at 11 bases. CDR1 SGHRS and CDR2 YFSETQ come from the germline V gene. The CDR3 is 15 amino acids. The V and J ends lost 4 bases and 5 bases, in that order; junction bases with no gene match: 8. The CDR3 nucleotides read TGCGCCAGCAGCATTAGTAGCGGGAGGGCCGACGAGCAGTACTTC. This codes for CASSISSGRADEQYF.

This clonotype was seen ten or more times. The CDR3, as DNA: TGTGCCAGCAGCTTAGTACCTAGCGGGGGCAATGAGCAGTTCTTC. This translates into CASSLVPSGGNEQFF. The chain combines TRBV7-2 with TRBJ2-1; the match to TRBD2 covers 10 bases. This CDR3 spans 15 amino acids. With 1 base clipped from V and 6 bases from J, the junction kept 3 bases outside the gene matches. Germline V gives CDR1 SGHTA, CDR2 FQGNSA.

The rearrangement links TRBV4-3 to TRBJ2-1; 7 positions match TRBD2. The junction had 13 bases not matched to a gene; V was cut back by 1 base and J by 7 bases. The CDR3 length is 17 residues. CDR1 and CDR2 from the germline V gene are LGHNA and YSLEER. DNA for the CDR3: TGCGCCAGCAGCCAAGTGGGGGGGTACTGGGGCGGGAATGAGCAGTTCTTC. Its protein is CASSQVGGYWGGNEQFF.

This clonotype turned up a few times. This rearrangement joins TRBV6-1 to TRBJ2-5, with 10 bases matching TRBD2. The CDR3 has 14 residues. V gave up 6 bases and J gave up 3 bases; unmatched junction bases: 4. Germline V gene data show CDR1 as MNHNS and CDR2 as SASEGT. CDR3 sequence: CASRQTSGKETQYF. The CDR3 DNA reads TGTGCCAGCAGACAAACTAGCGGGAAAGAGACCCAGTACTTC.

This clonotype was observed a handful of times. The chain combines TRBV20-1 with TRBJ2-1; TRBD2 agrees at 11 bases. Trimming at V came to 3 bases and at J to 8 bases, leaving 12 bases not matched to a gene. This CDR3 region has 16 residues. Germline V gene lookup returns CDR1 DFQATT and CDR2 SNEGSKA (reference sequence). The CDR3 region is CSARSPSLAGGYEQFF. The CDR3 DNA is TGCAGTGCTAGGAGCCCATCCCTAGCGGGAGGATATGAGCAGTTCTTC.